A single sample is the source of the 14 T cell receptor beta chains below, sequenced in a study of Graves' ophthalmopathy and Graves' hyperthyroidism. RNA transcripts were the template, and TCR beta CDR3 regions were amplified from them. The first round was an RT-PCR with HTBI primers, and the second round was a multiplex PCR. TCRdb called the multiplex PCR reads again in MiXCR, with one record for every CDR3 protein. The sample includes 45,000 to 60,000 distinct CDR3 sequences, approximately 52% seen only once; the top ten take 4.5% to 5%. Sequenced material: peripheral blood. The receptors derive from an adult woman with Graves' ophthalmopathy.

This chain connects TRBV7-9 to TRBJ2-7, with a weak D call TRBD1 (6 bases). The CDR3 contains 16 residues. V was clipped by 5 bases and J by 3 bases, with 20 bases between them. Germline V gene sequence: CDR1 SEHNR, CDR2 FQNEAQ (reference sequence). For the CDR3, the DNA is TGTGCCAGCAGCGGACAGACCAGCGGTCACAGCTACGAGCAGTACTTC. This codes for CASSGQTSGHSYEQYF.

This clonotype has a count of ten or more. The chain's CDR3 is CASSPFGRSYGYTF. The CDR3 DNA reads TGTGCCAGCAGCCCCTTCGGGAGATCTTATGGCTACACCTTC. V and J are TRBV5-8 and TRBJ1-2; no clear D. There are 14 residues in the CDR3. In germline, CDR1 is SGHTS, CDR2 YDEGEE. Trimming took off 4 bases at V and 5 bases at J, with 15 bases between the two ends.

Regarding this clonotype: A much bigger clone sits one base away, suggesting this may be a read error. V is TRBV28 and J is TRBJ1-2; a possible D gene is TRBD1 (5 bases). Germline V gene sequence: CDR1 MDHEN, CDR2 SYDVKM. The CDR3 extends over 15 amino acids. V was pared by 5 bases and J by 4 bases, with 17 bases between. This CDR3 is CASSLVGQAGYGYTF. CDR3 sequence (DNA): TGTGCCAGCAGTCTTGTGGGGCAGGCGGGCTATGGCTACACCTTC.

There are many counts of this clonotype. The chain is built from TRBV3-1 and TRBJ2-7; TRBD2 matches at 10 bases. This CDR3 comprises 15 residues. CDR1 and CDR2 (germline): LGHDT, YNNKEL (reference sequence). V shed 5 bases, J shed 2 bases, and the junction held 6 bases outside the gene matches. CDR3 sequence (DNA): TGTGCCAGCAGCTCCAGCGGGAGGGCCCCCTACGAGCAGTACTTC. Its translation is CASSSSGRAPYEQYF.

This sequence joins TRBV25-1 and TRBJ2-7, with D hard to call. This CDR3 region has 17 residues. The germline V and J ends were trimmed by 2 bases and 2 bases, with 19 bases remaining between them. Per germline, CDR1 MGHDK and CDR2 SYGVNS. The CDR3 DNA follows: TGTGCCAGCAGTGAAGGTGGGCAGGACGATTGGCCCTACGAGCAGTACTTC. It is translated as CASSEGGQDDWPYEQYF.

The CDR3 bases are TGTGCCAGCAGCTTAAAAAGCGGGACTCCTCGAGAGACCCAGTACTTC. Translating it yields CASSLKSGTPRETQYF. The rearrangement uses TRBV7-3 and TRBJ2-5, with TRBD2 matching over 7 bases. Germline V gene lookup returns CDR1 SGHTA and CDR2 FQGTGA. Unmatched junction bases numbered 9, after V lost 1 base and J lost 4 bases. The CDR3 extends over 16 amino acids.

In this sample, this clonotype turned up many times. The CDR3 here is CASRVGDRGSGANVLTF. The CDR3 DNA reads TGTGCCAGCAGGGTCGGGGACAGGGGTTCTGGGGCCAACGTCCTGACTTTC. This chain connects TRBV7-9 to TRBJ2-6; 10 nucleotides align to TRBD1. The CDR3 extends over 17 amino acids. The trim removed 6 bases at V and 1 base at J, leaving 6 bases unmatched. The germline CDR1 and CDR2 sequences are SEHNR and FQNEAQ (reference sequence). Drawing the rest from reference TRBV7-9 and TRBJ2-6, the complete variable domain is DTGVSQNPRHKITKRGQNVTFRCDPISEHNRLYWYRQTLGQGPEFLTYFQNEAQLEKSRLLSDRFSAERPKGSFSTLEIQRTEQGDSAMYLCASRVGDRGSGANVLTFGAGSRLTVL.

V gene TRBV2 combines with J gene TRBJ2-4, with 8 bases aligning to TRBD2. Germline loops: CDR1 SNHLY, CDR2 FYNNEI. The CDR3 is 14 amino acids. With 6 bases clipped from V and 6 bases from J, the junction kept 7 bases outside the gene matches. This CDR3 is CASSRREAGNIQYF. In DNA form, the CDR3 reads TGTGCCAGCAGCCGGCGGGAGGCAGGAAACATTCAGTACTTC.

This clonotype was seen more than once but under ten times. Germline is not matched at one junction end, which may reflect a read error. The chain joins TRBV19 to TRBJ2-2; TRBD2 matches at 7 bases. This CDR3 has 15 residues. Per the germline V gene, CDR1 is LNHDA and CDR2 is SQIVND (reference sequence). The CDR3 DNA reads TGTGCCGGTAGTGTTTCGGGGGGTAGCACCGGGGAGCTGTTTTTT. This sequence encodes CAGSVSGGSTGELFF.

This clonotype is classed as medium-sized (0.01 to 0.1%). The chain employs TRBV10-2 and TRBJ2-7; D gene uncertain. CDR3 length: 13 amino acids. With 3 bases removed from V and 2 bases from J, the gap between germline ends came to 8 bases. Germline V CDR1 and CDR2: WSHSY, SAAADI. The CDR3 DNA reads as TGCGCCAGCAGTGAAAAGGGTCCCTACGAGCAGTACTTC. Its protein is CASSEKGPYEQYF.

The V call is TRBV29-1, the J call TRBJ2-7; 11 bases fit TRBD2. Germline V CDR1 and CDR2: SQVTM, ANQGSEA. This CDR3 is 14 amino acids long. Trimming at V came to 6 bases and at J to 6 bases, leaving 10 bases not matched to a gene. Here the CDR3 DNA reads TGCAGCGTCCGCTCTAGTAGCGGGAGGGGCGAGCAGTACTTC. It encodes CSVRSSSGRGEQYF.

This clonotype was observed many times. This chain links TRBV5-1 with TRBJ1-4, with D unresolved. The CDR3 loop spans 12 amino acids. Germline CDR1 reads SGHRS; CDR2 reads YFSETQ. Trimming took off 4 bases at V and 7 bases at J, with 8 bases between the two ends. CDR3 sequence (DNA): TGCGCCAGCAGCAATGACGGTGAAAAACTGTTTTTT. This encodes CASSNDGEKLFF.

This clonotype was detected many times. This CDR3 is CASSTGRRETQYF. The CDR3 nucleotides are TGTGCCAGCAGCACGGGACGTAGAGAGACCCAGTACTTC. The chain has TRBV5-6 and TRBJ2-5; either TRBD1 or TRBD2 may fit D (5 bases each). Trimming took off 4 bases at V and 4 bases at J, with 11 bases between the two ends. CDR1 and CDR2 from the germline V gene are SGHDT and YYEEEE. The CDR3 length is 13 residues.

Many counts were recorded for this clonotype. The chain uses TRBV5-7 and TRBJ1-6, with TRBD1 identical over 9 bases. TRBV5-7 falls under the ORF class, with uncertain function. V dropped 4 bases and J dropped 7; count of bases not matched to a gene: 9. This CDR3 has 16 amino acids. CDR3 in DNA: TGTGCCAGCAGCCTCCGGGACAGGGTGGAAAATTCACCCCTCCACTTT. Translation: CASSLRDRVENSPLHF.